This note documents a single T cell receptor beta chain sequence. This entry comes from a study of control samples from healthy donors and cancer patients. Some clones are missing from TCRdb's copy, which holds only in-frame ones; the method was immunoSEQ multiplex PCR. Here the sample spans over 45,000 clones, more than 80% being singletons. The germline gives CDR1 SGHDN, CDR2 FVKESK. The CDR3 has 15 amino acids. V dropped 4 bases and J dropped 6; count of bases not matched to a gene: 10. The V and J genes are TRBV14 and TRBJ2-5; 8 bases are a match to TRBD1. Sequences were obtained from PBMCs. The TCR was taken from a man aged 25 to 40 with colorectal cancer. Written as DNA, the CDR3 is TGTGCCAGCAGCCCTACAGGGGGGAGGTGGAAGACCCAGTACTTC. Protein: CASSPTGGRWKTQYF.